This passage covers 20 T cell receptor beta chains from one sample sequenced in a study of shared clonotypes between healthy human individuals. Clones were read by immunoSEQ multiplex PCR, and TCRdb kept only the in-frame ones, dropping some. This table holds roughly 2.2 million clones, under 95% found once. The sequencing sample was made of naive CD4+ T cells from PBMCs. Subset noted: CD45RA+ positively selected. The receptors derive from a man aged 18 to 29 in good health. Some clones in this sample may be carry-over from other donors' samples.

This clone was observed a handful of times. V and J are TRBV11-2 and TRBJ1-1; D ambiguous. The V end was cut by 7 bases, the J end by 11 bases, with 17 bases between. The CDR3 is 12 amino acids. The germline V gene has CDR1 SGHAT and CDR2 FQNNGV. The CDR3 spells CASTLGRAGAFF. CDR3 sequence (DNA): TGTGCCAGCACCCTAGGGAGGGCTGGGGCTTTCTTT.

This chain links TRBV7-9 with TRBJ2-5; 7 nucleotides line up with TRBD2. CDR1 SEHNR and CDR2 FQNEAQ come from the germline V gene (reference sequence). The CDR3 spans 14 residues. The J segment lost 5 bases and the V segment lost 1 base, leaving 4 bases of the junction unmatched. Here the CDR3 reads CASSLVGGPETQYF. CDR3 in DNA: TGTGCCAGCAGCTTAGTGGGAGGGCCCGAGACCCAGTACTTC.

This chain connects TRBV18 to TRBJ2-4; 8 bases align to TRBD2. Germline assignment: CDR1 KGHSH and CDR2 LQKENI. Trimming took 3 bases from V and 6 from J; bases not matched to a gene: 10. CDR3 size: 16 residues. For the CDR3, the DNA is TGTGCCAGCTCACCTTCAGATCGGGGGGGCGGAAACATTCAGTACTTC. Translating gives CASSPSDRGGGNIQYF.

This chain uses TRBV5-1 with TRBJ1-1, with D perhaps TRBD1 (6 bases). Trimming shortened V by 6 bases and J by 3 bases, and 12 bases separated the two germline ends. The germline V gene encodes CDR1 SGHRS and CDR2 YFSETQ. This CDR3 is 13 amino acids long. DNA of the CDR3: TGCGCCAGCACTGGGGGCGCCGACACTGAAGCTTTCTTT. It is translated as CASTGGADTEAFF.

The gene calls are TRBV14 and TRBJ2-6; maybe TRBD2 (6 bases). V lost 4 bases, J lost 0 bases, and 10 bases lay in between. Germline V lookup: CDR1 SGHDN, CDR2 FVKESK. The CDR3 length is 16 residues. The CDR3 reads CASSRSGNSGANVLTF. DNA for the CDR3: TGTGCCAGCAGCCGTAGCGGAAACTCTGGGGCCAACGTCCTGACTTTC.

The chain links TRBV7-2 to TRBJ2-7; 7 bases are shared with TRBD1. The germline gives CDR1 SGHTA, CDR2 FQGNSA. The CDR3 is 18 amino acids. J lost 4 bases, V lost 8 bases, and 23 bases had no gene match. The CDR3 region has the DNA TGTGCCAGCGGGGATGGGGACAGCTCCTTAAGTCAAAAGTACGAGCAGTACTTC. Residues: CASGDGDSSLSQKYEQYF. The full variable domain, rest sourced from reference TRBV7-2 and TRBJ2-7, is GAGVSQSPSNKVTEKGKDVELRCDPISGHTALYWYRQSLGQGLEFLIYFQGNSAPDKSGLPSDRFSAERTGGSVSTLTIQRTQQEDSAVYLCASGDGDSSLSQKYEQYFGPGTRLTVT.

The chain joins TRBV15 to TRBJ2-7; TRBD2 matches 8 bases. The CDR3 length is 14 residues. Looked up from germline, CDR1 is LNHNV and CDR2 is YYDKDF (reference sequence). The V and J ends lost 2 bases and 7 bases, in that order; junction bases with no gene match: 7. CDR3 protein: CATSRFEREREQYF. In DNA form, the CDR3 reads TGTGCCACCAGCAGATTCGAGCGGGAGAGAGAGCAGTACTTC.

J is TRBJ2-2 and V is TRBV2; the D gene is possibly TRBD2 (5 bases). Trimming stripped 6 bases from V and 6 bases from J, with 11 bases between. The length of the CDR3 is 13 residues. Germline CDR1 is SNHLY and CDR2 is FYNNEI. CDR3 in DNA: TGTGCCAGCAGCCGGCAGAGGGCCGGGGAGCTGTTTTTT. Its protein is CASSRQRAGELFF.

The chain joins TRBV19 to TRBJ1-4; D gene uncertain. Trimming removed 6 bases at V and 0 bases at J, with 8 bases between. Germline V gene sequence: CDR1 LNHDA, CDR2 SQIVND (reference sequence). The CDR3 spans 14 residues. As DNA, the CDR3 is TGTGCCAGTAGGAGCGGAACAACTAATGAAAAACTGTTTTTT. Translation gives CASRSGTTNEKLFF.

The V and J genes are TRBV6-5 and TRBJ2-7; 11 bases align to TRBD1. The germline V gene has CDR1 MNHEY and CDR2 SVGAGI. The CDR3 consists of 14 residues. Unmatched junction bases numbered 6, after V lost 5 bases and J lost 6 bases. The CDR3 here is CASSPDRGLIEQYF. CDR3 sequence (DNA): TGTGCCAGCAGTCCGGACAGGGGGCTTATCGAGCAGTACTTC.

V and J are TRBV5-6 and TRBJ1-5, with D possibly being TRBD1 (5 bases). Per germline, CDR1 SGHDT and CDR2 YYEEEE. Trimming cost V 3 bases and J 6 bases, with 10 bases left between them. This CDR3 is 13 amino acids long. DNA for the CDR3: TGTGCCAGCAGCTGGGCCGGGGGTCAGCCCCAGCATTTT. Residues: CASSWAGGQPQHF.

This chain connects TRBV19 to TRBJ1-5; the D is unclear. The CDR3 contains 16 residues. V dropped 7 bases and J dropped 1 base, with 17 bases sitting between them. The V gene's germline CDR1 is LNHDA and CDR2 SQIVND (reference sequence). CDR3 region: CASNSVRIPSNQPQHF. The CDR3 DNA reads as TGTGCCAGTAATTCGGTCCGGATACCGAGCAATCAGCCCCAGCATTTT.

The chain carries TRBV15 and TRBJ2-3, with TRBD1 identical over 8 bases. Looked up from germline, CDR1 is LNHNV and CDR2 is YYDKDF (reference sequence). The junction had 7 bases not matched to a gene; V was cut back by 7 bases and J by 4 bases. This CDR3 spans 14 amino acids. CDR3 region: CATNTGTGSDTQYF. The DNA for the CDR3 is TGTGCCACCAATACCGGGACAGGATCAGATACGCAGTATTTT.

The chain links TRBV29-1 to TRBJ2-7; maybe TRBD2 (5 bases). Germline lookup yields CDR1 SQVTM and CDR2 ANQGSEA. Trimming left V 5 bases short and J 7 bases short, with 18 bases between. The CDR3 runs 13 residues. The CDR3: CSVSKGVPGEQYF. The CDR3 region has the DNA TGCAGCGTTTCGAAGGGAGTGCCGGGAGAGCAGTACTTC.

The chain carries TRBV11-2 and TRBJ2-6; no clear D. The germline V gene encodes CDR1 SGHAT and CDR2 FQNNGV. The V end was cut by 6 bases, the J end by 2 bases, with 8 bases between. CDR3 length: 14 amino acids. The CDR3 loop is CASRKLTGANVLTF. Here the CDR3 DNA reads TGTGCCAGCAGAAAACTTACTGGGGCCAACGTCCTGACTTTC.

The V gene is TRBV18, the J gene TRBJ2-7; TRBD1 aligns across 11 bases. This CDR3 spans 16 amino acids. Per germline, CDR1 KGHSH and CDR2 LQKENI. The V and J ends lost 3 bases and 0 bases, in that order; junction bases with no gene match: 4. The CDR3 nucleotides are TGTGCCAGCTCACCGGGGGGGACAGGGGGCTCCTACGAGCAGTACTTC. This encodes CASSPGGTGGSYEQYF.

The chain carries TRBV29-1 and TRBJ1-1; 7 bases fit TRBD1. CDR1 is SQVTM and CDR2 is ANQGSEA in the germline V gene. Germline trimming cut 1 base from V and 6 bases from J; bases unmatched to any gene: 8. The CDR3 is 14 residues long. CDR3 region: CSVEANRGSAEAFF. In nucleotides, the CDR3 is TGCAGCGTTGAAGCCAACAGGGGATCGGCTGAAGCTTTCTTT.

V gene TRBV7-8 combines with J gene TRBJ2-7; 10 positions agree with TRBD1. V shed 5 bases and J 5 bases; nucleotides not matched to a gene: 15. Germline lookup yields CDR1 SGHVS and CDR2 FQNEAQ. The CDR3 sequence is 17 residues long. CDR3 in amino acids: CASSHLTGQGIYNEQYF. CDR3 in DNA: TGTGCCAGCAGCCACTTAACGGGACAGGGGATTTACAACGAGCAGTACTTC.

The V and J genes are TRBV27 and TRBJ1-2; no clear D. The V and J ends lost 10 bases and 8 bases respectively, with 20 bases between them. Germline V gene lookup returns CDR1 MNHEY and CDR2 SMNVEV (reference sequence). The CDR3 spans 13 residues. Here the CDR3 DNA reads TGTGCCAATCTAATTCCTCTTTTGGGAGGCTACACCTTC. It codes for CANLIPLLGGYTF.

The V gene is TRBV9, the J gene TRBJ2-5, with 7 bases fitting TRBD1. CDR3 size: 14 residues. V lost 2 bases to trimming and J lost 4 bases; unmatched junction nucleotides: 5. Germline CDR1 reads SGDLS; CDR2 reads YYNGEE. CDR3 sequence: CASSVGQDGETQYF. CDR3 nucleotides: TGTGCCAGCAGCGTTGGACAGGACGGAGAGACCCAGTACTTC.